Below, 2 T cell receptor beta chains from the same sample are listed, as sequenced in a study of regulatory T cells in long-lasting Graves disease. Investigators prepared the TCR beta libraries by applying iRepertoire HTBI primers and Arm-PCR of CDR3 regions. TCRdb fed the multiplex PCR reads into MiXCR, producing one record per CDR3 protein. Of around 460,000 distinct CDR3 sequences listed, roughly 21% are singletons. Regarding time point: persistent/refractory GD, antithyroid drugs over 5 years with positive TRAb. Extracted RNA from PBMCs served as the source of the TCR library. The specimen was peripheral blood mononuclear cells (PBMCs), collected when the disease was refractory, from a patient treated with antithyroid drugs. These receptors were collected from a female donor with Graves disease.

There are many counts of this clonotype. The CDR3 DNA reads as TGTGCCAGCAGTGTTGGGTTGGGCTTGGACGAGCAGTACTTC. This gives the protein CASSVGLGLDEQYF. This chain connects TRBV2 to TRBJ2-7, with unresolved D. This CDR3 spans 14 amino acids. Germline CDR1 SNHLY, CDR2 FYNNEI. The germline V and J ends were trimmed by 4 bases and 5 bases, with 15 bases remaining between them.

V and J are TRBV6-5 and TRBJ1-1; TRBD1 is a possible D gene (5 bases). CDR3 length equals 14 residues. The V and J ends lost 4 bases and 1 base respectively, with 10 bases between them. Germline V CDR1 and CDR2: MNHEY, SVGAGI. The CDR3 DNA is TGTGCCAGCAGTTCCCGACAGTGGAACACTGAAGCTTTCTTT. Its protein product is CASSSRQWNTEAFF.